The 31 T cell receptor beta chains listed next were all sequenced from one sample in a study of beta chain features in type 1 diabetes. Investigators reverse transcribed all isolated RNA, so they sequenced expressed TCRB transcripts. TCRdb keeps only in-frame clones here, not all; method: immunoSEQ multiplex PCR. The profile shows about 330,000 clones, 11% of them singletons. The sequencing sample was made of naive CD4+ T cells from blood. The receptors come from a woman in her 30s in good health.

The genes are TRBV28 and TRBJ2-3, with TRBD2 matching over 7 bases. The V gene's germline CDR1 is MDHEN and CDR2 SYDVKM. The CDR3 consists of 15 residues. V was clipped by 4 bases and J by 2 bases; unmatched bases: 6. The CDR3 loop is CASSYRLAVTDTQYF. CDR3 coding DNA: TGTGCCAGCAGTTATCGACTAGCTGTCACAGATACGCAGTATTTT.

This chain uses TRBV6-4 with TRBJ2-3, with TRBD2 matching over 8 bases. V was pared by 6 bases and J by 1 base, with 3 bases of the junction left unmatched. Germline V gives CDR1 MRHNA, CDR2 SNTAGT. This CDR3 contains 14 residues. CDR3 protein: CASRALAGTDTQYF. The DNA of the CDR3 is TGTGCCAGCAGAGCACTAGCGGGCACAGATACGCAGTATTTT.

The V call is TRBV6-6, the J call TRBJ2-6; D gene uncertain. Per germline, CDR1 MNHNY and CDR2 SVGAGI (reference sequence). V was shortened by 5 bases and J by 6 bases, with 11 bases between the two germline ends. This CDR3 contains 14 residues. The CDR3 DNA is TGTGCCAGCAGTCCCAGAGTAGCGGCCAACGTCCTGACTTTC. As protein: CASSPRVAANVLTF.

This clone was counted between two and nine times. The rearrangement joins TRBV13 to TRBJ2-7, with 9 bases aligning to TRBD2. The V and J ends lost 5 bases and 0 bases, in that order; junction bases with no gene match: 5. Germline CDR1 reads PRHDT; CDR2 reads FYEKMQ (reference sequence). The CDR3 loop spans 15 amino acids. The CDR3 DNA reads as TGTGCCAGCAGCGAGACTAGCGGATTCTCCTACGAGCAGTACTTC. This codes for CASSETSGFSYEQYF.

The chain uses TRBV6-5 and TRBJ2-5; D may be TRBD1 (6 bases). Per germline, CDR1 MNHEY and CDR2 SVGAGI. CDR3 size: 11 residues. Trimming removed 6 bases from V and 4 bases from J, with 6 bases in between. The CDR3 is CASRQGETQYF. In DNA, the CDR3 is TGTGCCAGCAGACAGGGAGAGACCCAGTACTTC.

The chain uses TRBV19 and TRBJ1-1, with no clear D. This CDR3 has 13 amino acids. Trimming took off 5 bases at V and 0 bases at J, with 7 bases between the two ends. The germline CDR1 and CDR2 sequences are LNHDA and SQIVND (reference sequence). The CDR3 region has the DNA TGTGCCAGTAGTTCAAGCCTGAACACTGAAGCTTTCTTT. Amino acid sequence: CASSSSLNTEAFF.

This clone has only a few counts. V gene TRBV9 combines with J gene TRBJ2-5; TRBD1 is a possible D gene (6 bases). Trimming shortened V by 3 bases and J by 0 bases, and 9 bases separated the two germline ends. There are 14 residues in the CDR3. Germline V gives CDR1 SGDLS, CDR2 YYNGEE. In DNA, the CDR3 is TGTGCCAGCAGCGAGGGACACCACCAAGAGACCCAGTACTTC. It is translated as CASSEGHHQETQYF.

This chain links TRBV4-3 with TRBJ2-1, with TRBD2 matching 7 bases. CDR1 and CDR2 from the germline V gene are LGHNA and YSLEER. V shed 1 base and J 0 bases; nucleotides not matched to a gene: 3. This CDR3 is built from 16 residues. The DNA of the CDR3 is TGCGCCAGCAGCCAAGTAGGCGGGAGCTCCTACAATGAGCAGTTCTTC. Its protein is CASSQVGGSSYNEQFF.

CDR3 region: CASGEGGSTQYF. The DNA of the CDR3 is TGTGCCAGCGGCGAGGGAGGGTCTACGCAGTATTTT. The chain combines TRBV28 with TRBJ2-3, with 7 bases identical to TRBD2. The CDR3 totals 12 residues. Germline CDR1 MDHEN, CDR2 SYDVKM. Germline trimming cut 8 bases from V and 8 bases from J; bases unmatched to any gene: 7.

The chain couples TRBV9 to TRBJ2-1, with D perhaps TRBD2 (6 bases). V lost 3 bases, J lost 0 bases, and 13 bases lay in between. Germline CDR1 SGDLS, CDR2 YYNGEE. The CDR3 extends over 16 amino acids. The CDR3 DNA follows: TGTGCCAGCAGCGGGTCTAGCGCGAGCTCCTACAATGAGCAGTTCTTC. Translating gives CASSGSSASSYNEQFF.

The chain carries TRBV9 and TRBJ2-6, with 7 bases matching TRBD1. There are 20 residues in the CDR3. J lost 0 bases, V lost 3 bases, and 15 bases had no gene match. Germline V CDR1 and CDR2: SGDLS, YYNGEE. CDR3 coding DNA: TGTGCCAGCAGCGCCCCAGTTTCGGGGACAGCCCTCTCTGGGGCCAACGTCCTGACTTTC. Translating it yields CASSAPVSGTALSGANVLTF.

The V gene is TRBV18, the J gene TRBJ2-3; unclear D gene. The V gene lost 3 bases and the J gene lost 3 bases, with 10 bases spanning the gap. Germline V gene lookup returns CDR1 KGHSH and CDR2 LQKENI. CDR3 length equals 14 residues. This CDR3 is CASSPLAETDTQYF. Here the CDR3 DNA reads TGTGCCAGCTCACCCTTGGCAGAAACAGATACGCAGTATTTT.

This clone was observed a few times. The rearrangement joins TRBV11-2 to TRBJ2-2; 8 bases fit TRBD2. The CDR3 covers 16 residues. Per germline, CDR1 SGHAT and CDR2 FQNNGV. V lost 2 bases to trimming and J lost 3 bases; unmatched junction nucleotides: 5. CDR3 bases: TGTGCCAGCAGCTTAACTAGCGGTATTTACACCGGGGAGCTGTTTTTT. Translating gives CASSLTSGIYTGELFF. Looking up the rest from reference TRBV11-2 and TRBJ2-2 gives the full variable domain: EAGVAQSPRYKIIEKRQSVAFWCNPISGHATLYWYQQILGQGPKLLIQFQNNGVVDDSQLPKDRFSAERLKGVDSTLKIQPAKLEDSAVYLCASSLTSGIYTGELFFGEGSRLTVL.

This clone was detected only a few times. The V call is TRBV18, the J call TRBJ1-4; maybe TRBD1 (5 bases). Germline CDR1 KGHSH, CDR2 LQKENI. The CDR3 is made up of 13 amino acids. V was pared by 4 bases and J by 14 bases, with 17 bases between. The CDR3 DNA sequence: TGTGCCAGCTCACAAATCGGGCGGGACTCGCTGTTTTTT. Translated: CASSQIGRDSLFF.

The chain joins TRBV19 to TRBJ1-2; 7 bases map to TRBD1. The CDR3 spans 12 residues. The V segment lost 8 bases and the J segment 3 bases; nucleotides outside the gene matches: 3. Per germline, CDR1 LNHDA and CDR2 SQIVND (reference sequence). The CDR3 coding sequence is TGTGCCAGTGCAGACAGGGACTATGGCTACACCTTC. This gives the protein CASADRDYGYTF.

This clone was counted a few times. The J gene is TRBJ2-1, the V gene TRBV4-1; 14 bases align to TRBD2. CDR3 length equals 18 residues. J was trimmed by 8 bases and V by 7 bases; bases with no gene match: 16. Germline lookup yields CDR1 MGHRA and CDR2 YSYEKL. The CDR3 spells CASNPDGVGTSGSYEQFF. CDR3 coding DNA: TGCGCCAGCAACCCTGACGGGGTAGGGACTAGCGGGAGTTATGAGCAGTTCTTC.

The CDR3 spells CASSPGQGWEQYF. For the CDR3, the DNA is TGTGCCAGCAGTCCCGGACAGGGCTGGGAGCAGTACTTC. V gene TRBV6-5 combines with J gene TRBJ2-7; 8 bases align to TRBD1. CDR1 is MNHEY and CDR2 is SVGAGI in the germline V gene. Trimming at V came to 5 bases and at J to 7 bases, leaving 7 bases not matched to a gene. There are 13 residues in the CDR3.

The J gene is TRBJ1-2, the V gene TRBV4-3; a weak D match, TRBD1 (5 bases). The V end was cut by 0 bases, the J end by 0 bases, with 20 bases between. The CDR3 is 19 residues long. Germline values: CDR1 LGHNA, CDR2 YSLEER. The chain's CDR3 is CASSQDHVGRWTSNYGYTF. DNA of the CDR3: TGCGCCAGCAGCCAAGATCACGTGGGCAGGTGGACATCTAACTATGGCTACACCTTC.

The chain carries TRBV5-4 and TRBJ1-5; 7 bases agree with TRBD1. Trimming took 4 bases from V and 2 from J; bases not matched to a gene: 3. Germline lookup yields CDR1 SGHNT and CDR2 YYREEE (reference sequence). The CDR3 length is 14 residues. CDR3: CASSEGQGNQPQHF. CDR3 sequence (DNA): TGTGCCAGCAGCGAAGGACAGGGCAATCAGCCCCAGCATTTT.

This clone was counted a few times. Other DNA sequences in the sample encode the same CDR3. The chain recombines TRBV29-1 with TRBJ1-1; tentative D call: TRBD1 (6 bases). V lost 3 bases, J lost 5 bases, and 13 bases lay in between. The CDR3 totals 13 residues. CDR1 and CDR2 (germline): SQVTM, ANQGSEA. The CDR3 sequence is CSVDRGGGTEAFF. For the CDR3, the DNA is TGCAGCGTTGATCGAGGGGGGGGGACTGAAGCTTTCTTT.

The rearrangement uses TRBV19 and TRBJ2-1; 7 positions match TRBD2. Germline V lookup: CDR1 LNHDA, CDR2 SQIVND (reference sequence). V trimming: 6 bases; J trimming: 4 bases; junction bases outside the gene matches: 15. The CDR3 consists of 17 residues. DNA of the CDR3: TGTGCCAGTAGCCGGGGAGGGCGGGCTAGCGGTTACAATGAGCAGTTCTTC. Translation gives CASSRGGRASGYNEQFF.

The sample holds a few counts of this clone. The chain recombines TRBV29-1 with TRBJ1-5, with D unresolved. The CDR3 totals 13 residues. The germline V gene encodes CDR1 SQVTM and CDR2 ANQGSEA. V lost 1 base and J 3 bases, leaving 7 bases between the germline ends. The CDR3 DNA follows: TGCAGCGTTGAAGCAGGAAACAATCAGCCCCAGCATTTT. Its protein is CSVEAGNNQPQHF.

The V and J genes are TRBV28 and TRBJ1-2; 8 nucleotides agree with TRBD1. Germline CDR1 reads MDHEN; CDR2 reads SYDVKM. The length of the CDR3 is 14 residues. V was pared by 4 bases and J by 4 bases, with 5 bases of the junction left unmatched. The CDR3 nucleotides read TGTGCCAGCAGTTCCGGGACAGGACTCTATGGCTACACCTTC. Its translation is CASSSGTGLYGYTF.

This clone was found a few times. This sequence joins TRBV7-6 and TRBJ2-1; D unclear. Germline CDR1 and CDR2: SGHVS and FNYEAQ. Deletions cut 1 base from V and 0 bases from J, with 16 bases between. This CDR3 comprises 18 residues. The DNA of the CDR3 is TGTGCCAGCAGCTTAGTAACGATTAGCACCAGCTCCTACAATGAGCAGTTCTTC. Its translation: CASSLVTISTSSYNEQFF. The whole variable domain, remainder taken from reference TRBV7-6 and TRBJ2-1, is GAGVSQSPRYKVTKRGQDVALRCDPISGHVSLYWYRQALGQGPEFLTYFNYEAQQDKSGLPNDRFSAERPEGSISTLTIQRTEQRDSAMYRCASSLVTISTSSYNEQFFGPGTRLTVL.

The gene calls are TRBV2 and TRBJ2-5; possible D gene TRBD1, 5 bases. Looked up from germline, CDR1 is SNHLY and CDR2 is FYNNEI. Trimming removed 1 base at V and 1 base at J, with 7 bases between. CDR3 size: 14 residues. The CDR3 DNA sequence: TGTGCCAGCAGTGAAGACAGGCTCCAAGAGACCCAGTACTTC. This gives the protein CASSEDRLQETQYF.

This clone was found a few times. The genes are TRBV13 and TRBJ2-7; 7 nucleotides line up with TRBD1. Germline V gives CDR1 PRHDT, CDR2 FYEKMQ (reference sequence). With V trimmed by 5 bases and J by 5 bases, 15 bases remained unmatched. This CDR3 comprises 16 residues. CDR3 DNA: TGTGCCAGCAGCAACCACCGGACAGGCAAGGGGCACGAGCAGTACTTC. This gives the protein CASSNHRTGKGHEQYF.

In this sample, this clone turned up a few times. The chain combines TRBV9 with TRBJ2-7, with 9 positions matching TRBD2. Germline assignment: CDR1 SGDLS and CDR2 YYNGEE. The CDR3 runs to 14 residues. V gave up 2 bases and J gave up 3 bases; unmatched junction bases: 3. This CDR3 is CASSVSGSGYEQYF. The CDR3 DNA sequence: TGTGCCAGCAGCGTTAGCGGGAGTGGCTACGAGCAGTACTTC.

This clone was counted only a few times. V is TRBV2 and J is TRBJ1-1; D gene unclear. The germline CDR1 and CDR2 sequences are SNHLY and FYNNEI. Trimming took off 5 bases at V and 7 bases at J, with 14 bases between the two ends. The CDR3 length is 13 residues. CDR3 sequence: CASSRESGGEAFF. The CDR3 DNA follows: TGTGCCAGCAGTCGGGAGTCCGGCGGTGAAGCTTTCTTT.

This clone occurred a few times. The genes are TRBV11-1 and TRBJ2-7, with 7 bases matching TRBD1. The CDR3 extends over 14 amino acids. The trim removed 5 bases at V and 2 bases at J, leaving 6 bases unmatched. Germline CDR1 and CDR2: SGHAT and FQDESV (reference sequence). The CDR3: CASSPGQGAYEQYF. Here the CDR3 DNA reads TGTGCCAGCAGCCCGGGGCAGGGGGCCTACGAGCAGTACTTC.

CDR3 protein: CASSTGQSSTDTQYF. In DNA, the CDR3 is TGTGCCAGCAGTACTGGACAGTCTAGCACAGATACGCAGTATTTT. The genes are TRBV7-9 and TRBJ2-3, with a weak D call TRBD1 (6 bases). V was clipped by 6 bases and J by 0 bases, with 13 bases between them. This CDR3 comprises 15 residues. The germline V gene has CDR1 SEHNR and CDR2 FQNEAQ (reference sequence). Combining the CDR3 with reference TRBV7-9 and TRBJ2-3 gives the whole variable domain DTGVSQNPRHKITKRGQNVTFRCDPISEHNRLYWYRQTLGQGPEFLTYFQNEAQLEKSRLLSDRFSAERPKGSFSTLEIQRTEQGDSAMYLCASSTGQSSTDTQYFGPGTRLTVL.

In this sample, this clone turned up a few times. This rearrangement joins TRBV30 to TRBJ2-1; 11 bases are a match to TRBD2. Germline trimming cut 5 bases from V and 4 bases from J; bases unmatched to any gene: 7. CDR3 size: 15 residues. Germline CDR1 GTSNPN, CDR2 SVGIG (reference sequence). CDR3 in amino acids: CAWGPLAGGYNEQFF. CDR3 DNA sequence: TGTGCCTGGGGTCCTCTAGCGGGAGGATACAATGAGCAGTTCTTC.